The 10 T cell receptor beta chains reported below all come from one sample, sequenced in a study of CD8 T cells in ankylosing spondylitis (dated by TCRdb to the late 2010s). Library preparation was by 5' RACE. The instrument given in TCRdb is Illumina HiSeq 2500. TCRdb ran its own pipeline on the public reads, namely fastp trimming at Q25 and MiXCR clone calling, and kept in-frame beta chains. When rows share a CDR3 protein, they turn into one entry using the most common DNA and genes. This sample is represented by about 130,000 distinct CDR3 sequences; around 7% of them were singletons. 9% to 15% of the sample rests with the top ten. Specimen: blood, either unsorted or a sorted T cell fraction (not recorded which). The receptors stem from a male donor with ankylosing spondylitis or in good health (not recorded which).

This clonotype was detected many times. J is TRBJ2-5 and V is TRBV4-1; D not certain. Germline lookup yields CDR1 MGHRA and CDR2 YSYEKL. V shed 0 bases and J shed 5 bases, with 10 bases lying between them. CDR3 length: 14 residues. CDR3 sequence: CASSQDETSETQYF. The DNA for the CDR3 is TGCGCCAGCAGCCAAGATGAGACAAGTGAGACCCAGTACTTC.

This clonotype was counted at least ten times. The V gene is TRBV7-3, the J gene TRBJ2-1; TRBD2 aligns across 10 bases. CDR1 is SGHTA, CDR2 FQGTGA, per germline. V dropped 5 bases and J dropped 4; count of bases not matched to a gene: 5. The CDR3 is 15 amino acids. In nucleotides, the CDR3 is TGTGCCAGCAGCCTCACTAGCGGGGATTACAATGAGCAGTTCTTC. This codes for CASSLTSGDYNEQFF.

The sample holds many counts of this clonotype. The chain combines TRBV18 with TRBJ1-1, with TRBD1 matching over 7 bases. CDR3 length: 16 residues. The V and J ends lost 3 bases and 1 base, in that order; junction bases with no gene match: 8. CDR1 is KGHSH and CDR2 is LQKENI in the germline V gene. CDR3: CASSPRTGSGNTEAFF. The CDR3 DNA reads TGTGCCAGCTCACCCAGGACAGGATCCGGGAACACTGAAGCTTTCTTT.

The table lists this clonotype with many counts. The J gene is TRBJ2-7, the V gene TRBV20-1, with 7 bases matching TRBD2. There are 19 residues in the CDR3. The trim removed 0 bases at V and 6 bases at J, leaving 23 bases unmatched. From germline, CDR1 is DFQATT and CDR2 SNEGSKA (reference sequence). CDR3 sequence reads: CSARDSVLTLGGSPGEQYF. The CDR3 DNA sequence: TGCAGTGCTAGAGATTCCGTACTGACTCTGGGCGGGAGTCCAGGCGAGCAGTACTTC.

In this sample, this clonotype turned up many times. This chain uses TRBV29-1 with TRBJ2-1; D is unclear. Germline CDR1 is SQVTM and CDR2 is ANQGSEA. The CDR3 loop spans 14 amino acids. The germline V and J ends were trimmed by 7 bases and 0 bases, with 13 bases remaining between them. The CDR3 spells CSAELVSSYNEQFF. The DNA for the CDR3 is TGCAGCGCTGAGCTAGTCAGCTCCTACAATGAGCAGTTCTTC.

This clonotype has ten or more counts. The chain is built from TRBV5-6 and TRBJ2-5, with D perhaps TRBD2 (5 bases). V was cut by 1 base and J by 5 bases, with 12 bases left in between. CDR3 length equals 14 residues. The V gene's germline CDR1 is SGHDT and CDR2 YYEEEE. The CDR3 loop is CASSLWASRETQYF. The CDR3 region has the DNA TGTGCCAGCAGCTTGTGGGCTAGCCGGGAGACCCAGTACTTC.

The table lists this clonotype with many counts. The DNA for the CDR3 is TGTGCCAGCAGATCATTCAGCGGGACCCCGGGTGAGCAGTTCTTC. Translated: CASRSFSGTPGEQFF. The chain links TRBV7-9 to TRBJ2-1; TRBD2 matches 7 bases. CDR3 length equals 15 residues. Germline-derived CDR1 and CDR2 are SEHNR and FQNEAQ (reference sequence). Germline trimming cut 6 bases from V and 9 bases from J; bases unmatched to any gene: 14.

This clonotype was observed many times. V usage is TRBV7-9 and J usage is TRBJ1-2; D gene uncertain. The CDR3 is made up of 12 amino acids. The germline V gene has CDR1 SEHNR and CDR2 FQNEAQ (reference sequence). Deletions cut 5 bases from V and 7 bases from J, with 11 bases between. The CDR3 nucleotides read TGTGCCAGCAGCCTCAACAGTGGTGGCTACACCTTC. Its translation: CASSLNSGGYTF.

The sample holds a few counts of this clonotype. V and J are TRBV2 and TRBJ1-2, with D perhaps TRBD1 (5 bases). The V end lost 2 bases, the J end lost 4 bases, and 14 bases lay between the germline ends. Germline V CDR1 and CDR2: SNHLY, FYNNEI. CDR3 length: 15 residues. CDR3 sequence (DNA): TGTGCCAGCAGTGAACGGGGACCTGCTTCCTATGGCTACACCTTC. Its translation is CASSERGPASYGYTF.

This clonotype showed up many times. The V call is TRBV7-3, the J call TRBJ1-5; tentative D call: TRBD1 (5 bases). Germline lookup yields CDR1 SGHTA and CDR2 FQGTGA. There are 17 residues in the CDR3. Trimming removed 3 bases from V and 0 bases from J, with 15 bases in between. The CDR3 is CASSLGLEINSNQPQHF. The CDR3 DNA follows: TGTGCCAGCAGCTTGGGGCTTGAAATTAATAGCAATCAGCCCCAGCATTTT. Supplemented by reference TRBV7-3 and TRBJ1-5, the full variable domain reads GAGVSQTPSNKVTEKGKYVELRCDPISGHTALYWYRQSLGQGPEFLIYFQGTGAADDSGLPNDRFFAVRPEGSVSTLKIQRTERGDSAVYLCASSLGLEINSNQPQHFGDGTRLSIL.